This T cell receptor beta chain was sequenced during a study of T cell responses to AZD1222 COVID-19 vaccine. Study findings and constraints: Nearly half of spike-specific TCRs reportedly target variant regions that are unmutated in the B.1.351 and B.1.1.7 variants. The study found vaccine-associated CD4 TCRs spanning spike, dominant at 160-218 and 743-854. Most donors were white British and more were female, and clonal diversity was possibly underestimated.

Repertoires were generated with immunoSEQ multiplex PCR, while TCRdb's copy carries only in-frame clones and drops some. This sample has 100,000 to 150,000 clones; roughly 87% occur once, and the top ten carry 4.4%. About this clone itself: Its matching antigen is unknown.

CDR3 size: 13 residues. Trimming removed 3 bases from V and 10 bases from J, with 15 bases in between. The sample consisted of peripheral blood, taken on day 0 of MenACWY control vaccination. The chain recombines TRBV12-3 or TRBV12-4 with TRBJ1-1, with a tentative D call TRBD1 (6 bases). The sequence derives from an adult in good health. The CDR3 DNA reads as TGTGCCAGCAGTTTTTTCGCGGGGGCCGGAGCTTTCTTT. This gives the protein CASSFFAGAGAFF.